The clone carrying this T cell receptor (beta chain) came up many times. Antigen specificity is unknown. The source of the sample is a study of early T cells in non-severe SARS-CoV-2 infection. Study as a whole: With bulk RNA from unsorted whole blood as input, sequencing yielded unpaired chains.

Individually, cDNA molecules had unique molecular identifiers attached to them. TCRdb ran MiXCR on the 5' RACE reads and lists one entry per CDR3 protein. The sample yields about 52,000 distinct CDR3 sequences, 8% to 13% seen once. Study findings and constraints: The matching step, a VDJdb search, favored anti-spike CD8 responses and missed private and CD4 specificities.

The receptor comes from an adult who was a healthcare worker with PCR-confirmed SARS-CoV-2 infection or an uninfected control (not recorded which). The sample taken for sequencing was whole blood.

In DNA form, the CDR3 reads TGTGCCAGCATCTCACCGACATTCACTGAAGCTTTCTTT. Residues: CASISPTFTEAFF. The chain combines TRBV6-5 with TRBJ1-1; D is undetermined. V dropped 7 bases and J dropped 4 bases, with 13 bases sitting between them. Germline CDR1 and CDR2: MNHEY and SVGAGI. The CDR3 spans 13 residues.